This entry concerns a single T cell receptor (beta chain). Its antigen is not identified. The study ran its PCR with 60 Vbeta and 13 Jbeta primers. Under the authors' procedure: In a later analysis, the count reached about 75 million unique TCR beta chains, with approximately 10 million shared. The data were produced by immunoSEQ multiplex PCR, yet TCRdb's version contains in-frame clones alone and is incomplete. The DNA was the basis for D and trimming; V, J and clone size are from that table. The sample consists of around 140,000 clones, approximately 63% of them appearing once. These data come from a study of cytomegalovirus exposure and HLA in healthy donors. Study-level findings and limits: It was reported in a later analysis that an Asian-associated ancestry cluster showed fewer N-insertions than the roughly 670-donor mean.

This CDR3 comprises 15 residues. Deletions cut 5 bases from V and 0 bases from J, with 11 bases between. Germline V gene lookup returns CDR1 SGHTA and CDR2 FQGTGA. The chain employs TRBV7-3 and TRBJ2-1, with D maybe TRBD1 (6 bases). This TCR came from a woman aged 60 to 75 in good health and CMV-seropositive. The sample comprised PBMCs. This chain's CDR3 is CASSEDRSSYNEQFF. CDR3 coding DNA: TGTGCCAGCAGCGAAGACAGGAGCTCCTACAATGAGCAGTTCTTC.